A single sample gave rise to the 22 T cell receptor beta chains below, sequenced in a study of blood T cell repertoires in COVID-19. Profiling relied on immunoSEQ multiplex PCR, and the TCRdb table lists in-frame clones only, not all of them. Of over 150,000 clones listed, around 78% are singletons. Sample: peripheral blood. These TCRs come from a man aged 80 or over with acute or convalescent COVID-19.

The J gene is TRBJ1-1, the V gene TRBV6-6; D uncertain. Trimming cost V 7 bases and J 2 bases, with 11 bases left between them. In germline, CDR1 is MNHNY, CDR2 SVGAGI (reference sequence). This CDR3 region has 13 residues. CDR3 bases: TGTGCCAGCACCTCTTCGACTAACACTGAAGCTTTCTTT. This translates into CASTSSTNTEAFF.

To note about this clone: This same CDR3 is encoded by further DNA sequences in the sample. This CDR3 reads CASSLDISTDTQYF. CDR3 in DNA: TGTGCCAGCAGCTTAGATATATCCACAGATACGCAGTATTTT. The rearrangement uses TRBV7-9 and TRBJ2-3; no reliable D call. Looked up from germline, CDR1 is SEHNR and CDR2 is FQNEAQ (reference sequence). The CDR3 is 14 residues long. V lost 1 base to trimming and J lost 2 bases, with 7 bases between them. The full variable domain, completed using reference TRBV7-9 and TRBJ2-3, is DTGVSQNPRHKITKRGQNVTFRCDPISEHNRLYWYRQTLGQGPEFLTYFQNEAQLEKSRLLSDRFSAERPKGSFSTLEIQRTEQGDSAMYLCASSLDISTDTQYFGPGTRLTVL.

The chain employs TRBV19 and TRBJ2-3, with D uncertain. Germline CDR1 LNHDA, CDR2 SQIVND (reference sequence). V lost 1 base to trimming and J lost 8 bases, with 16 bases between them. The CDR3 has 15 amino acids. CDR3 loop: CASSIVAVGAPTQYF. CDR3 nucleotide sequence: TGTGCCAGTAGTATAGTTGCGGTCGGCGCGCCTACGCAGTATTTT. The whole variable domain, remainder taken from reference TRBV19 and TRBJ2-3, is DGGITQSPKYLFRKEGQNVTLSCEQNLNHDAMYWYRQDPGQGLRLIYYSQIVNDFQKGDIAEGYSVSREKKESFPLTVTSAQKNPTAFYLCASSIVAVGAPTQYFGPGTRLTVL.

The chain uses TRBV19 and TRBJ2-5; 8 positions agree with TRBD1. The ends lost 1 base at V and 5 bases at J; junction bases unmatched: 6. The CDR3 loop spans 15 amino acids. Germline V gene lookup returns CDR1 LNHDA and CDR2 SQIVND (reference sequence). CDR3 amino acids: CASSIAAQGAETQYF. CDR3 sequence (DNA): TGTGCCAGTAGTATAGCAGCCCAGGGGGCTGAGACCCAGTACTTC.

This clone was seen more than once but under ten times. The V and J genes are TRBV9 and TRBJ1-6; tentative D call: TRBD1 (6 bases). The germline CDR1 and CDR2 sequences are SGDLS and YYNGEE. The V end was cut by 0 bases, the J end by 10 bases, with 14 bases between. The CDR3 is made up of 15 amino acids. CDR3 protein: CASSVADRSVSPLHF. The CDR3 DNA follows: TGTGCCAGCAGCGTAGCAGACAGGTCGGTGTCACCCCTCCACTTT.

The chain couples TRBV19 to TRBJ2-7; 9 bases fit TRBD2. Losses at the gene ends were 0 bases for V and 4 bases for J; bases not matched to a gene: 7. Germline CDR1 LNHDA, CDR2 SQIVND (reference sequence). The CDR3 length is 16 residues. The CDR3 region is CASSIDLTSGSYEQYF. The CDR3, as DNA: TGTGCCAGTAGTATAGATCTAACTAGCGGGTCATACGAGCAGTACTTC.

The chain has TRBV20-1 and TRBJ2-1; D unresolved. The CDR3 is 11 residues long. CDR1 is DFQATT and CDR2 is SNEGSKA in the germline V gene (reference sequence). V lost 5 bases and J 8 bases, leaving 10 bases between the germline ends. The CDR3 is CSAPDMDEQFF. CDR3 bases: TGCAGTGCTCCAGACATGGATGAGCAGTTCTTC.

This chain joins TRBV19 and TRBJ1-2; 9 positions match TRBD1. J was trimmed by 3 bases and V by 2 bases; bases with no gene match: 7. In germline, CDR1 is LNHDA, CDR2 SQIVND (reference sequence). The CDR3 sequence is 16 residues long. CDR3 DNA: TGTGCCAGTAGTATAAGACAGGGGGGAGGCTACTATGGCTACACCTTC. Amino acid sequence: CASSIRQGGGYYGYTF.

This clone came up a few times. The V gene is TRBV14, the J gene TRBJ1-6, with a tentative D call TRBD1 (6 bases). Germline CDR1 and CDR2: SGHDN and FVKESK. V lost 4 bases and J lost 4, with 11 bases in between. The CDR3 has 15 amino acids. The CDR3 DNA reads TGTGCCAGCAGCCTAGGACAGCGGTATAATTCACCCCTCCACTTT. This codes for CASSLGQRYNSPLHF.

This sequence joins TRBV5-1 and TRBJ2-3, with D possibly being TRBD1 (6 bases). The CDR3 runs 16 residues. V dropped 5 bases and J dropped 6 bases, with 22 bases sitting between them. Germline V gives CDR1 SGHRS, CDR2 YFSETQ. The DNA for the CDR3 is TGCGCCAGCAGGCCCTCGGCAGGGGTCCTTCAGGATACGCAGTATTTT. This translates into CASRPSAGVLQDTQYF.

This clone was counted between two and nine times. This chain's CDR3 is CASSYLGSPYGYTF. The CDR3 DNA sequence: TGTGCCAGCAGTTACCTCGGGTCGCCCTATGGCTACACCTTC. V gene TRBV6-2 or TRBV6-3 combines with J gene TRBJ1-2; D ambiguous. The germline gives CDR1 MNHEY, CDR2 SVGEGT. This CDR3 has 14 residues. V was shortened by 2 bases and J by 4 bases, with 11 bases between the two germline ends.

The chain has TRBV7-2 and TRBJ1-1; no firm D call. V shed 1 base and J shed 2 bases, with 17 bases lying between them. Germline CDR1 SGHTA, CDR2 FQGNSA. CDR3 length equals 17 residues. The chain's CDR3 is CASSLGTAGIVNTEAFF. CDR3 sequence (DNA): TGTGCCAGCAGCTTAGGGACCGCGGGGATTGTCAACACTGAAGCTTTCTTT.

V and J are TRBV28 and TRBJ1-4; the D is unclear. Germline V lookup: CDR1 MDHEN, CDR2 SYDVKM. This CDR3 spans 13 amino acids. V lost 2 bases to trimming and J lost 7 bases, with 8 bases between them. The CDR3 sequence is CASSLTFSEKLFF. CDR3 coding DNA: TGTGCCAGCAGTTTAACCTTCAGTGAAAAACTGTTTTTT.

J is TRBJ1-2 and V is TRBV4-2; maybe TRBD1 (5 bases). The CDR3 spans 14 residues. V was trimmed by 0 bases and J by 8 bases, leaving 13 bases between them. The germline CDR1 and CDR2 sequences are LGHNA and YNFKEQ. CDR3 loop: CASSQDDSQWGYTF. CDR3 nucleotide sequence: TGTGCCAGCAGCCAAGACGACAGCCAGTGGGGCTACACCTTC.

About this clone itself: This sample also contains other DNA sequences that code for the same CDR3. The chain couples TRBV6-5 to TRBJ1-5, with TRBD1 matching 8 bases. V was pared by 0 bases and J by 4 bases, with 2 bases of the junction left unmatched. The CDR3 totals 15 residues. Per the germline V gene, CDR1 is MNHEY and CDR2 is SVGAGI. The CDR3 reads CASSYSTGANQPQHF. In DNA, the CDR3 is TGTGCCAGCAGTTACTCGACAGGGGCTAATCAGCCCCAGCATTTT.

The rearrangement joins TRBV10-1 to TRBJ2-6; 8 nucleotides agree with TRBD1. The CDR3 has 15 residues. Germline V gene data show CDR1 as WNHNN and CDR2 as SYGVQD (reference sequence). Germline trimming cut 5 bases from V and 0 bases from J; bases unmatched to any gene: 0. The CDR3 region has the DNA TGCGCCAGCAGTACAGGGGGCTCTGGGGCCAACGTCCTGACTTTC. As protein: CASSTGGSGANVLTF.

The chain combines TRBV28 with TRBJ1-4; the match to TRBD1 covers 7 bases. The CDR3 consists of 15 residues. The J segment lost 4 bases and the V segment lost 5 bases, leaving 7 bases of the junction unmatched. The germline gives CDR1 MDHEN, CDR2 SYDVKM. In DNA form, the CDR3 reads TGTGCCAGCAGTCCCGGGGACAGAGATAATGAAAAACTGTTTTTT. Translation gives CASSPGDRDNEKLFF.

This clone occurred once. The chain combines TRBV7-8 with TRBJ2-5; D might be TRBD2 (6 bases). This CDR3 has 14 amino acids. Germline values: CDR1 SGHVS, CDR2 FQNEAQ. V gave up 8 bases and J gave up 2 bases, with 15 bases separating them. Written as DNA, the CDR3 is TGTGCCAGCTCACGGGAGAGGAGGCAAGAGACCCAGTACTTC. Encoded protein: CASSRERRQETQYF.

The chain links TRBV7-2 to TRBJ2-7; the D gene is possibly TRBD2 (5 bases). The CDR3 is made up of 13 amino acids. In germline, CDR1 is SGHTA, CDR2 FQGNSA. With 1 base removed from V and 6 bases from J, the gap between germline ends came to 10 bases. The CDR3 is CASSLVEGAEQYV. The CDR3 DNA reads as TGTGCCAGCAGCTTAGTCGAGGGTGCCGAGCAGTACGTC.

The chain uses TRBV7-9 and TRBJ2-3; TRBD1 agrees at 10 bases. The CDR3 has 16 residues. With 6 bases clipped from V and 4 bases from J, the junction kept 10 bases outside the gene matches. Germline V gene data show CDR1 as SEHNR and CDR2 as FQNEAQ (reference sequence). CDR3 protein: CASSPRGQGISDTQYF. The CDR3, as DNA: TGTGCCAGCAGTCCACGGGGACAGGGGATATCAGATACGCAGTATTTT.

The chain is built from TRBV7-2 and TRBJ1-3, with D hard to call. CDR1 and CDR2 (germline): SGHTA, FQGNSA. V dropped 5 bases and J dropped 0 bases, with 11 bases sitting between them. This CDR3 has 15 amino acids. The CDR3 region is CASSPPGSSGNTIYF. CDR3 DNA: TGTGCCAGCAGCCCACCGGGGAGCTCTGGAAACACCATATATTTT.

The V gene is TRBV19, the J gene TRBJ1-2, with 8 positions matching TRBD1. The CDR3 is 14 residues long. Germline CDR1 reads LNHDA; CDR2 reads SQIVND (reference sequence). V shed 5 bases and J 5 bases; nucleotides not matched to a gene: 7. The DNA of the CDR3 is TGTGCCAGTAGTGGGACAGGAAGACTTTATGGCTACACCTTC. This translates into CASSGTGRLYGYTF.